This T cell receptor (beta chain) was observed in a study of T-cell memory formation after mild COVID-19. Findings and caveats of the study: The study found balanced CD4/CD8 in clones contracting day 15 to 85 and a CD4+ lean in later expanders. Shrinking CD4+ clones resided mostly in CM and EM, and CD8+ ones in EMRA.

TCRdb re-derived calls from the 5' RACE reads in MiXCR, one entry per CDR3 protein. The data show fewer than 500,000 distinct CDR3 sequences, with nearly 25% seen just once and approximately 13% held by the top ten. As concerns this clonotype: The antigen is undetermined.

In germline, CDR1 is LGHDT, CDR2 YNNKEL (reference sequence). The CDR3 extends over 15 amino acids. V dropped 0 bases and J dropped 3 bases, with 11 bases sitting between them. Specimen: PBMCs or a T cell subset sorted from them (not recorded which). This TCR was recovered from an adult woman who had mild COVID-19 (a few samples of this study predate the infection). Cell type and time point are not known. This sequence joins TRBV3-1 and TRBJ2-5; TRBD2 is a possible D gene (5 bases). The CDR3 nucleotides read TGTGCCAGCAGCCAAGAAGGGCTAGCCGAAGAGACCCAGTACTTC. This translates into CASSQEGLAEETQYF.